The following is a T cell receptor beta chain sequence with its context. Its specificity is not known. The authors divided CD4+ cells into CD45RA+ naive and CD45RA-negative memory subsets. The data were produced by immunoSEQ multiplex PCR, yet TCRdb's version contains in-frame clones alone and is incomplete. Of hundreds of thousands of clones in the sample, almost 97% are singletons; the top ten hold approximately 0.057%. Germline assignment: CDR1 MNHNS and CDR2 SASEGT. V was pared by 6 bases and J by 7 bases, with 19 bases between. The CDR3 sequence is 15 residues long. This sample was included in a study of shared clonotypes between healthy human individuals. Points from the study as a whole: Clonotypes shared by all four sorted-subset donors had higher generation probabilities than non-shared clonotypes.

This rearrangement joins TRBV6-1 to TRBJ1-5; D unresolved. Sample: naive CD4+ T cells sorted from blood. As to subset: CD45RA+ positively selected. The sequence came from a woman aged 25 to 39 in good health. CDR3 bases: TGTGCCAGCAGCGGCGGTATCCTTGTACGACAGCCCCAGCATTTT. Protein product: CASSGGILVRQPQHF.